This T cell receptor beta chain stems from a study of vaccination effects on CD4 cells after COVID-19. Trimming left V 4 bases short and J 2 bases short, with 3 bases between. Germline V lookup: CDR1 SGHRS, CDR2 YFSETQ. This CDR3 is 11 amino acids long. Scientists isolated CD4+ T cells after an approximately 10-day culture period ended. As their vaccination, participants received two doses of either BNT162b2 or mRNA-1273. This clone came up a few times. Its antigen is undetermined. Sequenced by immunoSEQ multiplex PCR; TCRdb stores in-frame clones only, minus some. Of tens of thousands of clones detected, 74% appear once; the ten largest clones hold over 2%.

The source is a human donor who received a COVID-19 vaccine. This chain uses TRBV5-1 with TRBJ2-5, with D uncertain. The source was CD4+ T cells from PBMCs cultured without peptide, collected after COVID-19 vaccination. The CDR3 sequence: CASSVQETQYF. CDR3 nucleotides: TGCGCCAGCAGCGTGCAAGAGACCCAGTACTTC. Together with reference TRBV5-1 and TRBJ2-5, the CDR3 gives the full variable domain: KAGVTQTPRYLIKTRGQQVTLSCSPISGHRSVSWYQQTPGQGLQFLFEYFSETQRNKGNFPGRFSGRQFSNSRSEMNVSTLELGDSALYLCASSVQETQYFGPGTRLLVL.